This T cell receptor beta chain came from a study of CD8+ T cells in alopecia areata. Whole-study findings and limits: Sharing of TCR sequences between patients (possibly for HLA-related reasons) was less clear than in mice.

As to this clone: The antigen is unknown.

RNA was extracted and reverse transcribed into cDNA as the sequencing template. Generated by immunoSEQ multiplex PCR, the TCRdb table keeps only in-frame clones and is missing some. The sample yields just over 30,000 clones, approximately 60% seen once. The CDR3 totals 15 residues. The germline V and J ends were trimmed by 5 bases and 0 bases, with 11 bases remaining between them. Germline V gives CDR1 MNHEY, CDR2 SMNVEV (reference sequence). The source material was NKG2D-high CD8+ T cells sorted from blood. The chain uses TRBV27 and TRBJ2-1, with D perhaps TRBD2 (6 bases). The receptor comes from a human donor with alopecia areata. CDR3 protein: CASSVAESSYNEQFF. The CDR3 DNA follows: TGTGCCAGCAGTGTAGCGGAGAGCTCCTACAATGAGCAGTTCTTC.